The 23 T cell receptor beta chains reported below all come from one sample, sequenced in a study of T-cell reconstitution after alpha-beta-depleted transplantation in children. Researchers prepared the TCRbeta library using unique molecular identifiers, the study reports. In TCRdb, the PCR reads were re-called with MiXCR into one record per CDR3 protein. The sample shows roughly 100,000 distinct CDR3 sequences, approximately 9.2% of them seen only once. The sample was PBMCs from the stem cell graft donor, taken from the stem cell graft. All receptors come from a human donor who donated a stem cell graft to a child with congenital amegakaryocytic thrombocytopenia.

Ten or more counts support this clonotype. V gene TRBV29-1 combines with J gene TRBJ2-7, with 9 bases that match TRBD1. Germline V gene lookup returns CDR1 SQVTM and CDR2 ANQGSEA. The CDR3 has 13 amino acids. Trimming took 6 bases from V and 5 from J; bases not matched to a gene: 8. CDR3 residues: CSVGGTGLHEQYF. The CDR3 DNA reads TGCAGCGTAGGGGGGACAGGGCTCCACGAGCAGTACTTC.

The sample holds many counts of this clonotype. The V call is TRBV12-3 or TRBV12-4, the J call TRBJ1-1, with D unclear. Trimming stripped 3 bases from V and 5 bases from J, with 10 bases between. The CDR3 has 13 residues. CDR3 residues: CASSFRGRTEAFF. As DNA, the CDR3 is TGTGCCAGCAGTTTTCGGGGTCGGACTGAAGCTTTCTTT.

Ten or more counts support this clonotype. This chain joins TRBV28 and TRBJ2-7; 7 positions match TRBD1. The CDR3 runs 12 residues. J was trimmed by 7 bases and V by 8 bases; bases with no gene match: 8. Per germline, CDR1 MDHEN and CDR2 SYDVKM. The CDR3 is CASGETGLEQYF. The CDR3 DNA is TGTGCCAGCGGCGAGACAGGGCTTGAGCAGTACTTC.

CDR3 sequence reads: CASSFGRGDSSYRETQYF. The CDR3 DNA follows: TGTGCCAGCAGTTTTGGTAGAGGGGACTCCTCCTACAGGGAGACCCAGTACTTC. V usage is TRBV12-3 or TRBV12-4 and J usage is TRBJ2-5; D might be TRBD2 (6 bases). This CDR3 is built from 18 residues. V was trimmed by 3 bases and J by 5 bases, leaving 25 bases between them.

This clonotype was found many times. Germline and junction disagree at one end, which may indicate a read error. V usage is TRBV7-8 and J usage is TRBJ2-5; no reliable D call. Per germline, CDR1 SGHVS and CDR2 FQNEAQ. This CDR3 spans 15 amino acids. CDR3 region: CASSRYMANHETQYF. In nucleotides, the CDR3 is TGTGCCAGCAGCCGGTATATGGCTAACCATGAGACCCAGTACTTC. The complete variable domain, with remaining parts taken from reference TRBV7-8 and TRBJ2-5, reads GAGVSQSPRYKVAKRGQDVALRCDPISGHVSLFWYQQALGQGPEFLTYFQNEAQLDKSGLPSDRFFAERPEGSVSTLKIQRTQQEDSAVYLCASSRYMANHETQYFGPGTRLLVL.

This clonotype was observed many times. The genes are TRBV11-2 and TRBJ2-5, with TRBD2 matching over 10 bases. The CDR3 has 15 residues. Germline-derived CDR1 and CDR2 are SGHAT and FQNNGV. V was clipped by 5 bases and J by 3 bases; unmatched bases: 6. The CDR3 DNA reads as TGTGCCAGCAGCGCCGTAGCGGGAGGAGAAGAGACCCAGTACTTC. Its translation is CASSAVAGGEETQYF.

This clonotype was seen at least ten times. V is TRBV5-1 and J is TRBJ1-2; D is possibly TRBD1 (5 bases). The V gene lost 4 bases and the J gene lost 12 bases, with 19 bases spanning the gap. CDR3 length: 13 amino acids. The germline V gene has CDR1 SGHRS and CDR2 YFSETQ. The CDR3, as DNA: TGCGCCAGCAGCCCGGAGGCGGGGCTGATGGACACCTTC. Translation gives CASSPEAGLMDTF.

The rearrangement links TRBV5-6 to TRBJ2-5; 13 nucleotides agree with TRBD2. This CDR3 has 15 amino acids. The germline CDR1 and CDR2 sequences are SGHDT and YYEEEE. V was pared by 4 bases and J by 2 bases, with 2 bases of the junction left unmatched. The CDR3 DNA reads TGTGCCAGCAGCATGGGACTAGCGGGACAAGAGACCCAGTACTTC. Protein product: CASSMGLAGQETQYF.

This clonotype came up many times. The rearrangement links TRBV5-6 to TRBJ2-2, with D uncertain. CDR1 and CDR2 (germline): SGHDT, YYEEEE. The CDR3 extends over 15 amino acids. V lost 2 bases to trimming and J lost 3 bases, with 11 bases between them. DNA of the CDR3: TGTGCCAGCAGCTTCAAGGCGACATACACCGGGGAGCTGTTTTTT. Its protein product is CASSFKATYTGELFF.

This clonotype was detected many times. The J gene is TRBJ2-7, the V gene TRBV7-9; 9 bases are shared with TRBD1. This CDR3 region has 14 residues. CDR1 is SEHNR and CDR2 is FQNEAQ in the germline V gene (reference sequence). V lost 5 bases and J lost 6; bases outside the gene matches: 8. Here the CDR3 reads CASSLSGQGSEQYF. The DNA for the CDR3 is TGTGCCAGCAGCCTCTCGGGACAGGGAAGCGAGCAGTACTTC.

This clonotype came up many times. V gene TRBV19 combines with J gene TRBJ2-5; perhaps TRBD2 as D (5 bases). V lost 5 bases and J lost 5, with 9 bases in between. The CDR3 is 12 amino acids. Looked up from germline, CDR1 is LNHDA and CDR2 is SQIVND (reference sequence). CDR3 DNA: TGTGCCAGTAGTGACTACCCGGAGACCCAGTACTTC. This sequence encodes CASSDYPETQYF.

In this sample, this clonotype turned up many times. The CDR3 DNA reads as TGCGCCAGCAAATGGCCTTCTGGGGCCAACGTCCTGACTTTC. Encoded protein: CASKWPSGANVLTF. V is TRBV10-2 and J is TRBJ2-6; D is uncertain. Germline CDR1 and CDR2: WSHSY and SAAADI. Trimming stripped 7 bases from V and 1 base from J, with 8 bases between. There are 14 residues in the CDR3.

About this clonotype: A much larger clone lies a single base off, so this may be a read error. The chain joins TRBV2 to TRBJ1-1, with 9 bases lining up with TRBD1. Per the germline V gene, CDR1 is SNHLY and CDR2 is FYNNEI. The V segment lost 6 bases and the J segment 10 bases; nucleotides outside the gene matches: 15. CDR3 length equals 15 residues. CDR3 residues: CASSDYDRGAPVAFF. The CDR3 coding sequence is TGTGCCAGCAGCGATTATGACAGGGGGGCCCCTGTAGCTTTCTTT.

This clonotype was counted many times. The chain uses TRBV18 and TRBJ1-1, with unresolved D. The CDR3 is 11 amino acids. Per the germline V gene, CDR1 is KGHSH and CDR2 is LQKENI. The V end lost 6 bases, the J end lost 4 bases, and 6 bases lay between the germline ends. The CDR3, as DNA: TGTGCCAGCTCGCCAAGCACTGAAGCTTTCTTT. This translates into CASSPSTEAFF.

This clonotype was seen many times. This chain joins TRBV29-1 and TRBJ1-5; D is unclear. Germline CDR1 SQVTM, CDR2 ANQGSEA. The CDR3 spans 13 residues. Trimming removed 6 bases from V and 3 bases from J, with 12 bases in between. The CDR3 spells CSVADGLNQPQHF. The CDR3 DNA follows: TGCAGCGTGGCGGATGGTCTCAATCAGCCCCAGCATTTT.

This clonotype was counted many times. The gene calls are TRBV12-3 or TRBV12-4 and TRBJ2-1; TRBD2 is a possible D gene (6 bases). The V gene lost 5 bases and the J gene lost 2 bases, with 13 bases spanning the gap. This CDR3 region has 15 residues. In DNA, the CDR3 is TGTGCCAGCAGTCTGGGACCGGGGGCCTACAATGAGCAGTTCTTC. It codes for CASSLGPGAYNEQFF.

This clonotype was recorded at least ten times. This chain connects TRBV7-9 to TRBJ2-1; D possibly corresponds to TRBD2 (5 bases). The CDR3 length is 15 residues. Germline CDR1 reads SEHNR; CDR2 reads FQNEAQ (reference sequence). Trimming stripped 5 bases from V and 5 bases from J, with 16 bases between. This CDR3 is CASSPFRTSNNEQFF. In nucleotides, the CDR3 is TGTGCCAGCAGCCCCTTCCGGACTTCCAACAATGAGCAGTTCTTC.

This clonotype was counted a few times. Here the CDR3 DNA reads TGCGCCAGCAGCCAATTCAGGAGCTCCTACGAGCAGTACTTC. Translated: CASSQFRSSYEQYF. The V and J genes are TRBV4-1 and TRBJ2-7; no definite D call. With 2 bases removed from V and 0 bases from J, the gap between germline ends came to 8 bases. The CDR3 is 14 residues long. In germline, CDR1 is MGHRA, CDR2 YSYEKL.

This clonotype was picked up many times. This chain connects TRBV5-1 to TRBJ1-4, with 7 bases lining up with TRBD1. CDR1 and CDR2 (germline): SGHRS, YFSETQ. The V segment lost 4 bases and the J segment 10 bases; nucleotides outside the gene matches: 10. The CDR3 is 14 residues long. CDR3 region: CASSPGTDRGKLFF. The CDR3, as DNA: TGCGCCAGCAGCCCCGGGACAGATAGGGGAAAACTGTTTTTT.

This clonotype was seen just once. The rearrangement uses TRBV2 and TRBJ2-3, with D maybe TRBD2 (5 bases). From germline, CDR1 is SNHLY and CDR2 FYNNEI. CDR3 size: 15 residues. V lost 2 bases and J 0 bases, leaving 9 bases between the germline ends. CDR3 region: CASSESGYSTDTQYF. As DNA, the CDR3 is TGTGCCAGCAGTGAAAGCGGATACAGCACAGATACGCAGTATTTT. The complete variable domain, with remaining parts taken from reference TRBV2 and TRBJ2-3, reads EPEVTQTPSHQVTQMGQEVILRCVPISNHLYFYWYRQILGQKVEFLVSFYNNEISEKSEIFDDQFSVERPDGSNFTLKIRSTKLEDSAMYFCASSESGYSTDTQYFGPGTRLTVL.

This clonotype was seen many times. The chain recombines TRBV29-1 with TRBJ2-7; perhaps TRBD1 as D (5 bases). The V gene's germline CDR1 is SQVTM and CDR2 ANQGSEA. V lost 2 bases and J 5 bases, leaving 10 bases between the germline ends. This CDR3 contains 12 residues. CDR3 nucleotides: TGCAGCGTTGAAATACAGGCTAACGAGCAGTACTTC. Its protein product is CSVEIQANEQYF.

This clonotype showed up many times. CDR3 loop: CATSDWETGELFF. The CDR3 DNA is TGTGCCACCAGTGATTGGGAGACCGGGGAGCTGTTTTTT. V is TRBV24-1 and J is TRBJ2-2; D perhaps matches TRBD2 (5 bases). The CDR3 is made up of 13 amino acids. Germline V gene data show CDR1 as KGHDR and CDR2 as SFDVKD. Trimming shortened V by 2 bases and J by 5 bases, and 5 bases separated the two germline ends.

This clonotype was counted a single time. The gene calls are TRBV6-5 and TRBJ2-2; the D is unclear. The CDR3 consists of 11 residues. V lost 5 bases to trimming and J lost 6 bases, with 4 bases between them. Germline V gene lookup returns CDR1 MNHEY and CDR2 SVGAGI. The CDR3 nucleotides read TGTGCCAGCAGTAATTCCGGGGAGCTGTTTTTT. Its protein is CASSNSGELFF.